This TCR beta chain was identified in a study of metastatic and nonmetastatic thyroid tumors (dated by TCRdb to about 2020). In the study overall: The researchers compared repertoires between peripheral blood samples and tumor or nodule tissue samples from patients with malignant or benign thyroid disease.

Study-wide findings and limitations: In both blood and tumor samples, malignant tumors were reported to have significantly higher TCR beta diversity than benign nodules.

Library preparation used PCR. Sequencer: Illumina HiSeq 4000. The TCR beta-chain CDR3 region of each patient was profiled by high-throughput sequencing. Turning to the authors' computational methods: A classifier to discriminate distant-metastatic papillary thyroid cancer patients was built from CDR3 differences across clinicopathological groups. The Shannon index was used to measure repertoire diversity, and the Morisita-Horn index was used to measure how similar tumor and blood repertoires were. TCRdb redid the processing of the public reads, applying fastp at Q25 and MiXCR, and retained in-frame beta chains. It is TCRdb's table, rather than the study itself, that gives the V and J calls and clone size. This sample gives roughly 40,000 clones in total; around 10% of them show up just once. The ten largest clones capture roughly 9% of the sample. No patient had received any treatment before thyroid surgery. Using T-cell receptor beta sequencing, the researchers looked back retrospectively at clinical samples from patients, gathered between the early 2010s and the late 2010s.

This clone was detected many times. The antigen it recognizes is unknown. No much larger clone is present one base from it, and per-base qualities are unavailable. Sequencing was carried out using blood. The clonotype was recovered from a male donor with papillary thyroid cancer or a benign thyroid nodule (not recorded which). Some clones in this sample may be carry-over from other donors' samples.

The CDR3 region reads CATSGLAGVSSNTGELFF. The nucleotides are TGTGCCACCAGTGGGTTAGCGGGGGTATCGTCGAACACCGGGGAGCTGTTTTTT. The sequence joins TRBV24-1 to TRBJ2-2, with TRBD2 matching 9 junction bases. The V end gives up 5 bases and the J end 0 bases, leaving 9 bases in the junction not matched to a gene. CDR1 and CDR2, looked up from the germline V gene, are KGHDR and SFDVKD. From the cysteine through the phenylalanine, the CDR3 covers 18 amino acids. This entry keeps only the CDR3 DNA: 54 bases, framed from base 1.